This T cell receptor (beta chain) was identified during a study of blood T cell repertoires in COVID-19. The overall study: Researchers got acute and convalescent COVID-19 samples from the United States, Italy and Spain. PBMCs, B-cell-depleted T cells, or T cells provided the cDNA or gDNA that made up the material.

The V gene's germline CDR1 is SGHAT and CDR2 FQNNGV. V was pared by 1 base and J by 2 bases, with 8 bases of the junction left unmatched. The CDR3 covers 16 residues. In the original processing: Amplification of reference gene primers provided the estimated nucleated cell counts. Clones were sequenced by immunoSEQ multiplex PCR, and TCRdb holds only the in-frame ones, with some missing. That table furnishes V, J and clone size, whereas the DNA furnished D and trimming. Of 100,000 to 150,000 clones in the sample, approximately 80% were seen once. V gene TRBV11-2 combines with J gene TRBJ2-7, with 7 bases that match TRBD2. The sample consisted of peripheral blood. This TCR derives from a man aged 40-50 years with active or convalescent COVID-19. The CDR3 reads CASSLVRAGVPYEQYF. For the CDR3, the DNA is TGTGCCAGCAGCTTAGTACGCGCGGGAGTCCCCTACGAGCAGTACTTC.